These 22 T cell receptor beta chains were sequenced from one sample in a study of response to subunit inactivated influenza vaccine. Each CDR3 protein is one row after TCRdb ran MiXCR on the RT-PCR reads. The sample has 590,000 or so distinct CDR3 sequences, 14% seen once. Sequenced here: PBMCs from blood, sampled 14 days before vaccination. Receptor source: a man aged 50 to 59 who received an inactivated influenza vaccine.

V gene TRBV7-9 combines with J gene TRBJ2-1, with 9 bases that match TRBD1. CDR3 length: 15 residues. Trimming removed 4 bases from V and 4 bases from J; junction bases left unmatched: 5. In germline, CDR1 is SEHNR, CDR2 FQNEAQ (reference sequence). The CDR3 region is CASSSGQGQYNEQFF. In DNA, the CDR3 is TGTGCCAGCAGCTCCGGACAGGGGCAGTACAATGAGCAGTTCTTC.

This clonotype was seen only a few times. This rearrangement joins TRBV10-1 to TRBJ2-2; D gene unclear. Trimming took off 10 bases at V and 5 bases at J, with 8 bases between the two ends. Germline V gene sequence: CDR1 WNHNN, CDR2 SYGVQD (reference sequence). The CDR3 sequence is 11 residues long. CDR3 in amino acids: CATRGTGELFF. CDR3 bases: TGCGCCACCCGAGGTACCGGGGAGCTGTTTTTT.

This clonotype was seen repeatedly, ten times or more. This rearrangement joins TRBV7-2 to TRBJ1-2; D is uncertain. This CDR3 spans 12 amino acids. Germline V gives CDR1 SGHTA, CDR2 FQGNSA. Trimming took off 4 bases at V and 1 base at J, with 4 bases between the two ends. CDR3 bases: TGTGCCAGCAGCTCTAGTAACTATGGCTACACCTTC. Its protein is CASSSSNYGYTF.

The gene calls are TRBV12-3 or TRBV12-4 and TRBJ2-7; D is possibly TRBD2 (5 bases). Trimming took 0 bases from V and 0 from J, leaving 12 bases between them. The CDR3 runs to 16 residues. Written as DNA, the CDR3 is TGTGCCAGCAGTTTAGCGGCCCTAGAGGGCTCCTACGAGCAGTACTTC. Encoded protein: CASSLAALEGSYEQYF.

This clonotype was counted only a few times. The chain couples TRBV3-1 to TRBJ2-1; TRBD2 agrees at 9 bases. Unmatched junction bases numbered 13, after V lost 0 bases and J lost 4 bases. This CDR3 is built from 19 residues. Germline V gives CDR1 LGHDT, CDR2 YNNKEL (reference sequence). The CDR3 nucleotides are TGTGCCAGCAGCCAAGATCTTGGCGGGGGGGAAACCCGTTACAATGAGCAGTTCTTC. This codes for CASSQDLGGGETRYNEQFF.

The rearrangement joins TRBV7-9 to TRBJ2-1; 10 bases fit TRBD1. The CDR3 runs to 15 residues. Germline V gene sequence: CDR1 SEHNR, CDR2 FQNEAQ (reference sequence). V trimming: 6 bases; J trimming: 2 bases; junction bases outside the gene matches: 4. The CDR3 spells CASRTGTGAYNEQFF. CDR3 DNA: TGTGCCAGCAGAACCGGGACAGGGGCCTACAATGAGCAGTTCTTC.

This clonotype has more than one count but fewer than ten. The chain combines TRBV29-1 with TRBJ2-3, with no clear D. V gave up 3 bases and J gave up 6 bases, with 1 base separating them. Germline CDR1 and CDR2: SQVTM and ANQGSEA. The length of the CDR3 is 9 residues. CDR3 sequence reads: CSVDDTQYF. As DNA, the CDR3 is TGCAGCGTTGATGATACGCAGTATTTT.

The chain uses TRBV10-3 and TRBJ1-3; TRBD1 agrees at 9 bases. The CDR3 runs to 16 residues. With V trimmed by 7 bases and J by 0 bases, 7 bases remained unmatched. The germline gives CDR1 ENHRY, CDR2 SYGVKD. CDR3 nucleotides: TGTGCCATCATGGGAACAGGGGGCCGCTCTGGAAACACCATATATTTT. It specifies CAIMGTGGRSGNTIYF.

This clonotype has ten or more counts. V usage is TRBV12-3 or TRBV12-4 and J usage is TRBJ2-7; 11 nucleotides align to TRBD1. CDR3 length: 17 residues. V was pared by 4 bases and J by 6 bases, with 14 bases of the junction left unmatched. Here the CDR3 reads CASSSLYPGQGAGEQYF. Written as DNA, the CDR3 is TGTGCCAGCAGTTCTCTCTATCCTGGACAGGGGGCGGGCGAGCAGTACTTC.

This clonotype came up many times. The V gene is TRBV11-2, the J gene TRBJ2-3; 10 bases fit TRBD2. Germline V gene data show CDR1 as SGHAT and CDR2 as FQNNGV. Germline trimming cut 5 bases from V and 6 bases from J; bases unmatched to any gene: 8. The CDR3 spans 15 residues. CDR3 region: CASSGLAGASDTQYF. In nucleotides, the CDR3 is TGTGCCAGCAGCGGGCTAGCGGGAGCATCCGATACGCAGTATTTT.

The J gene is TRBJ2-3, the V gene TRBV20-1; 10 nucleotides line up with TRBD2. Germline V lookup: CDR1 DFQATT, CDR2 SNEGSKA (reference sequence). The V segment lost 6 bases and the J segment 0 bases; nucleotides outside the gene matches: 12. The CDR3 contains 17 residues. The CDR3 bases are TGCAGTGCCTACACTAGCGGGGCGGCCCTTAGCACAGATACGCAGTATTTT. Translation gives CSAYTSGAALSTDTQYF.

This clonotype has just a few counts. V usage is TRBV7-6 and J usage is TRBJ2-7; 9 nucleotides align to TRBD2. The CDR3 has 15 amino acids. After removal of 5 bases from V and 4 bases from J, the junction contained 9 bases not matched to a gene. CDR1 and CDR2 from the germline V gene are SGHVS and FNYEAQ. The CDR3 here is CASSGSSSGVYEQYF. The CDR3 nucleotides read TGTGCCAGCAGCGGTTCGTCTAGCGGGGTTTACGAGCAGTACTTC. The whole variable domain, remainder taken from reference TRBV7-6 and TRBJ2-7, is GAGVSQSPRYKVTKRGQDVALRCDPISGHVSLYWYRQALGQGPEFLTYFNYEAQQDKSGLPNDRFSAERPEGSISTLTIQRTEQRDSAMYRCASSGSSSGVYEQYFGPGTRLTVT.

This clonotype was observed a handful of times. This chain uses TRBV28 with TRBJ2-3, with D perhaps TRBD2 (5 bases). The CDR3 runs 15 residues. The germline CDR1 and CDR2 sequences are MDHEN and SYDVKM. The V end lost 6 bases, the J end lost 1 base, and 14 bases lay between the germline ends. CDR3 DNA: TGTGCCAGCAGCCCGCCGGGGAGCGGCACAGATACGCAGTATTTT. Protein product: CASSPPGSGTDTQYF.

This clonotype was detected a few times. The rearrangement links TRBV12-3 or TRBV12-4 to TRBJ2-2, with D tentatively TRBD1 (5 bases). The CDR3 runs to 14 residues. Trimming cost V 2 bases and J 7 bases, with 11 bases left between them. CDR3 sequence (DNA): TGTGCCAGCAGTTTAAGTGGGGCCGGCGGGGAGCTGTTTTTT. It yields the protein CASSLSGAGGELFF.

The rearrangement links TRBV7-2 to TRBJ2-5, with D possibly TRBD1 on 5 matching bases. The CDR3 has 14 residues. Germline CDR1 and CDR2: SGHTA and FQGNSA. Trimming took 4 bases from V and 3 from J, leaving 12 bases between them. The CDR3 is CASSSQGSKETQYF. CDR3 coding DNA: TGTGCCAGCAGCTCGCAGGGTTCAAAAGAGACCCAGTACTTC.

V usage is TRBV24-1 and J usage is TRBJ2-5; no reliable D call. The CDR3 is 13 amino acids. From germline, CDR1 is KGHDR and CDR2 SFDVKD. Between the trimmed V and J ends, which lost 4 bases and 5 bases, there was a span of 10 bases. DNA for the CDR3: TGTGCCACCAGTGACACCCGTAAGGAGACCCAGTACTTC. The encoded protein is CATSDTRKETQYF.

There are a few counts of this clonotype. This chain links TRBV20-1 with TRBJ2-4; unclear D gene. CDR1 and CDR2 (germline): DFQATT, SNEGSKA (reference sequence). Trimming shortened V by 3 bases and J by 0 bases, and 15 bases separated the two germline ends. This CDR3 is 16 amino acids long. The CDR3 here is CSASPRAGLAKNIQYF. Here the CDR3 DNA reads TGCAGTGCTAGCCCCCGGGCCGGGTTAGCCAAAAACATTCAGTACTTC.

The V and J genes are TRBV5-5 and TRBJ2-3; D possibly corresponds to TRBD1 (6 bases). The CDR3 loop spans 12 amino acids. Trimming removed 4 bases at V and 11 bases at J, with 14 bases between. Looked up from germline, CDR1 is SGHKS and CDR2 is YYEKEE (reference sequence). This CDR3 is CASSVLRGQQYF. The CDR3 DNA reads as TGTGCCAGCAGCGTCCTTCGGGGACAGCAGTATTTT. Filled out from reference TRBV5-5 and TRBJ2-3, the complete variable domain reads DAGVTQSPTHLIKTRGQQVTLRCSPISGHKSVSWYQQVLGQGPQFIFQYYEKEERGRGNFPDRFSARQFPNYSSELNVNALLLGDSALYLCASSVLRGQQYFGPGTRLTVL.

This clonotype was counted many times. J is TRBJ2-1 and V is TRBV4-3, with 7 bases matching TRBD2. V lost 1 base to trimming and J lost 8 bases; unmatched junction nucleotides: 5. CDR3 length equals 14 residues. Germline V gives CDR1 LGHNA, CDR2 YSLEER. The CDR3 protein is CASSQVGSGDEQFF. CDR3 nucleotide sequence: TGCGCCAGCAGCCAAGTCGGGAGCGGGGATGAGCAGTTCTTC.

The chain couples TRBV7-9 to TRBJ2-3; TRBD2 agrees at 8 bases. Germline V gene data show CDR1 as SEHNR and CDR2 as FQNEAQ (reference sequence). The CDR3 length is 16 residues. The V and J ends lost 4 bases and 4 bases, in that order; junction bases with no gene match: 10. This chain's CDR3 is CASSSDPGLESDTQYF. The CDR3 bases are TGTGCCAGCAGCTCGGACCCGGGACTAGAATCAGATACGCAGTATTTT.

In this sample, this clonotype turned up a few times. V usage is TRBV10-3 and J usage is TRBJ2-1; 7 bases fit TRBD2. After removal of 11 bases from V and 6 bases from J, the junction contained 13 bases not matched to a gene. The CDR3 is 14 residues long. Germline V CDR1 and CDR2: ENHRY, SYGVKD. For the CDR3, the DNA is TGTGCCGCGCGCGAGACTAGCTTCGTCAATGAGCAGTTCTTC. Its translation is CAARETSFVNEQFF.

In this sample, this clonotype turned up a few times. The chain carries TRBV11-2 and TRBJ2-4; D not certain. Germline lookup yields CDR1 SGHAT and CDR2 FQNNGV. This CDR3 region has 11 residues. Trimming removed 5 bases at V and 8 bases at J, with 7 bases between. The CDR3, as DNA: TGTGCCAGCAGCCCAAAGTACATTCAGTACTTC. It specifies CASSPKYIQYF.